Below are 17 T cell receptor beta chains sequenced from a single sample in a study of beta chain features in type 1 diabetes. The entirety of the isolated RNA underwent reverse transcription, so expressed TCRB transcripts were sequenced. Here immunoSEQ multiplex PCR was the method, and the copy in TCRdb shows in-frame clones only, minus some. The sample contains 400,000 to 600,000 clones, around 28% of which appear only once. Sequenced material: naive CD4+ T cells from blood. The receptors were sampled from a man younger than 35 in good health.

The chain is built from TRBV6-6 and TRBJ2-1; possibly TRBD2 for D (6 bases). Germline V gene sequence: CDR1 MNHNY, CDR2 SVGAGI (reference sequence). The CDR3 length is 16 residues. Between the trimmed V and J ends, which lost 2 bases and 1 base, there was a span of 12 bases. CDR3 in DNA: TGTGCCAGCAGTTACACATCGGGAGTTTCCTACAATGAGCAGTTCTTC. It is translated as CASSYTSGVSYNEQFF.

The rearrangement uses TRBV25-1 and TRBJ2-7; 8 bases fit TRBD1. Germline V gene lookup returns CDR1 MGHDK and CDR2 SYGVNS. The V gene end was trimmed by 7 bases and the J gene end by 6 bases; junction bases not matched to a gene: 8. This CDR3 has 13 residues. In DNA, the CDR3 is TGTGCCAGCACACTCTCAGGGGGCTCCGAGCAGTACTTC. It codes for CASTLSGGSEQYF.

This chain links TRBV7-9 with TRBJ1-4, with D perhaps matching TRBD1 (6 bases). The CDR3 contains 15 residues. Trimming took off 4 bases at V and 6 bases at J, with 15 bases between the two ends. CDR1 SEHNR and CDR2 FQNEAQ come from the germline V gene (reference sequence). The CDR3, as DNA: TGTGCCAGCAGCTCCCGCGGGGGCTACGATGAAAAACTGTTTTTT. This encodes CASSSRGGYDEKLFF.

The J gene is TRBJ2-7, the V gene TRBV10-3, with 9 nucleotides matching TRBD1. V dropped 6 bases and J dropped 2; count of bases not matched to a gene: 2. The germline gives CDR1 ENHRY, CDR2 SYGVKD. The CDR3 sequence is 13 residues long. CDR3 nucleotide sequence: TGTGCCATCAGGGGGACAGGGACCTACGAGCAGTACTTC. This codes for CAIRGTGTYEQYF.

This sequence joins TRBV18 and TRBJ2-7; 8 nucleotides line up with TRBD1. Germline loops: CDR1 KGHSH, CDR2 LQKENI. V lost 3 bases, J lost 3 bases, and 1 base stayed unmatched. CDR3 length: 13 residues. The CDR3 nucleotides read TGTGCCAGCTCACCGACAGGGGACTACGAGCAGTACTTC. Its translation is CASSPTGDYEQYF.

This clone was found a few times. The CDR3 reads CASSQAGGPIGELFF. The CDR3 bases are TGTGCCAGCAGTCAAGCGGGAGGGCCGATCGGGGAGCTGTTTTTT. The chain carries TRBV27 and TRBJ2-2; TRBD2 matches 10 bases. V lost 5 bases to trimming and J lost 7 bases; unmatched junction nucleotides: 7. Germline CDR1 is MNHEY and CDR2 is SMNVEV (reference sequence). The CDR3 sequence is 15 residues long.

V is TRBV15 and J is TRBJ2-7; TRBD2 is a possible D gene (5 bases). The germline CDR1 and CDR2 sequences are LNHNV and YYDKDF (reference sequence). CDR3 length: 14 residues. V lost 8 bases and J lost 4, with 18 bases in between. The CDR3 reads CATRARSGVYEQYF. The DNA for the CDR3 is TGTGCCACCCGGGCGCGGAGCGGCGTATACGAGCAGTACTTC.

This rearrangement joins TRBV11-3 to TRBJ2-1; 9 bases fit TRBD2. Looked up from germline, CDR1 is SGHNT and CDR2 is YENEEA. The trim removed 5 bases at V and 4 bases at J, leaving 6 bases unmatched. This CDR3 comprises 15 residues. CDR3 nucleotide sequence: TGTGCCAGCAGCCAGGGACTAGCAGAATACAATGAGCAGTTCTTC. Translated: CASSQGLAEYNEQFF.

This chain connects TRBV28 to TRBJ2-7; weak D call: TRBD2 (6 bases). V was pared by 9 bases and J by 3 bases, with 15 bases between. Looked up from germline, CDR1 is MDHEN and CDR2 is SYDVKM. The CDR3 is 13 amino acids. The CDR3 nucleotides are TGTGCCAGTTCAGCGGGCTCAGGCTACGAGCAGTACTTC. Translation gives CASSAGSGYEQYF.

This clone was observed a handful of times. The chain has TRBV25-1 and TRBJ1-4; D not resolved. Germline CDR1 and CDR2: MGHDK and SYGVNS. CDR3 length: 15 residues. V was pared by 4 bases and J by 2 bases, with 11 bases between. In DNA form, the CDR3 reads TGTGCCAGCAGTGCTGGACTGACTACTAATGAAAAACTGTTTTTT. It translates to CASSAGLTTNEKLFF.

This clone was detected a few times. Written as DNA, the CDR3 is TGTGCCAGCAGCGTAGGAGGTAGTAATGAGCAGTTCTTC. It yields the protein CASSVGGSNEQFF. J is TRBJ2-1 and V is TRBV9; no firm D call. This CDR3 spans 13 amino acids. Germline V gene lookup returns CDR1 SGDLS and CDR2 YYNGEE. V was trimmed by 0 bases and J by 7 bases, leaving 8 bases between them.

This sequence joins TRBV19 and TRBJ1-5; the D is unclear. Trimming left V 7 bases short and J 2 bases short, with 12 bases between. This CDR3 spans 14 amino acids. Per germline, CDR1 LNHDA and CDR2 SQIVND (reference sequence). CDR3 bases: TGTGCCAGTAAATGGGAGCGGGGCAATCAGCCCCAGCATTTT. This translates into CASKWERGNQPQHF.

A word on this clone: The same CDR3 arises from other DNA sequences in this sample as well. CDR3 in amino acids: CAWSARAPSTDTQYF. The CDR3 DNA reads as TGTGCCTGGAGTGCCAGGGCCCCTAGCACAGATACGCAGTATTTT. This chain joins TRBV30 and TRBJ2-3; maybe TRBD1 (5 bases). The CDR3 spans 15 residues. Germline V CDR1 and CDR2: GTSNPN, SVGIG (reference sequence). V was trimmed by 1 base and J by 0 bases, leaving 11 bases between them. The whole variable domain, remainder taken from reference TRBV30 and TRBJ2-3, is SQTIHQWPATLVQPVGSPLSLECTVEGTSNPNLYWYRQAAGRGLQLLFYSVGIGQISSEVPQNLSASRPQDRQFILSSKKLLLSDSGFYLCAWSARAPSTDTQYFGPGTRLTVL.

The table lists this clone with a few counts. The chain recombines TRBV10-3 with TRBJ2-7; D is ambiguous. V lost 10 bases to trimming and J lost 1 base, with 5 bases between them. From germline, CDR1 is ENHRY and CDR2 SYGVKD. CDR3 size: 10 residues. CDR3 in amino acids: CASGSYEQYF. CDR3 coding DNA: TGTGCCAGTGGTTCCTACGAGCAGTACTTC.

This chain links TRBV7-2 with TRBJ1-5; unclear D gene. The ends were cut back, 8 bases at V and 4 bases at J, with 6 bases in the middle. CDR3 length: 11 amino acids. The V gene's germline CDR1 is SGHTA and CDR2 FQGNSA. The CDR3 region is CASGGNQPQHF. DNA for the CDR3: TGTGCCAGCGGCGGTAATCAGCCCCAGCATTTT. Full variable domain (remainder filled in from reference TRBV7-2 and TRBJ1-5): GAGVSQSPSNKVTEKGKDVELRCDPISGHTALYWYRQSLGQGLEFLIYFQGNSAPDKSGLPSDRFSAERTGGSVSTLTIQRTQQEDSAVYLCASGGNQPQHFGDGTRLSIL.

The rearrangement joins TRBV7-9 to TRBJ2-1; TRBD1 matches at 7 bases. V was pared by 8 bases and J by 0 bases, with 7 bases of the junction left unmatched. This CDR3 is 15 amino acids long. Germline CDR1 reads SEHNR; CDR2 reads FQNEAQ (reference sequence). This chain's CDR3 is CASGMGTASYNEQFF. In DNA, the CDR3 is TGTGCCAGCGGGATGGGGACAGCCTCCTACAATGAGCAGTTCTTC.

This clone has more than one count but fewer than ten. The rearrangement uses TRBV5-1 and TRBJ2-5; TRBD2 is a possible D gene (5 bases). The CDR3 is 14 residues long. V was trimmed by 1 base and J by 5 bases, leaving 12 bases between them. Per germline, CDR1 SGHRS and CDR2 YFSETQ. CDR3 in DNA: TGCGCCAGCAGCTTGACCCCTTCGGGGGAGACCCAGTACTTC. Translating gives CASSLTPSGETQYF.